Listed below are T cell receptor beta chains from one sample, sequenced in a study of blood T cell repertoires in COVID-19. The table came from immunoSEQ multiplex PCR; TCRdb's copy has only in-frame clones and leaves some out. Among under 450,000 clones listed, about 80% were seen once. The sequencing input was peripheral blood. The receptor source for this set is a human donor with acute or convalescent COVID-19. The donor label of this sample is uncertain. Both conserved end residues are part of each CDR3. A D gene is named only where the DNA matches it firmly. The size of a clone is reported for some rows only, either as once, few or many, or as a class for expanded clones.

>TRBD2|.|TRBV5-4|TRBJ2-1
CASSPGLVREAGNEQFF
TGTGCCAGCAGCCCAGGCCTTGTGCGGGAGGCGGGGAATGAGCAGTTCTTC
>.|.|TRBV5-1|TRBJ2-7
CASSLVLGPYEQYF
TGCGCCAGCAGCTTGGTGCTGGGCCCCTACGAGCAGTACTTC
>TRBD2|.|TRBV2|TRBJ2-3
CASRALGLAGKTDTQYF
TGTGCCAGCAGGGCATTAGGACTAGCGGGGAAGACAGATACGCAGTATTTT
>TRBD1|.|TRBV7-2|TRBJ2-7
CASSLPDRSSYEQYF
TGTGCCAGCAGCTTACCGGACAGGAGCTCCTACGAGCAGTACTTC
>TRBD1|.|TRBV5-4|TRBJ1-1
CASSLTGVGTEAFF
TGTGCCAGCAGCTTGACAGGGGTCGGCACTGAAGCTTTCTTT
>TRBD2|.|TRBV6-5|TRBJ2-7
CASSFRAGAYEQYF
TGTGCCAGCAGTTTCAGGGCGGGGGCCTACGAGCAGTACTTC
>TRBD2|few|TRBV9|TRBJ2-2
CASSVVGREGQAGELFF
TGTGCCAGCAGCGTAGTGGGGCGGGAGGGCCAGGCCGGGGAGCTGTTTTTT
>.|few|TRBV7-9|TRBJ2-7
CASSSVLYSGYEQYF
TGTGCCAGCAGCTCCGTCCTTTACAGCGGCTACGAGCAGTACTTC
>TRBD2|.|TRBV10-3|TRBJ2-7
CAISDGRGSSYEQYF
TGTGCCATCAGTGACGGGAGGGGCAGCAGCTACGAGCAGTACTTC
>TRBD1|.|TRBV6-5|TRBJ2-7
CASARDRISPEQYF
TGTGCCAGTGCGAGGGACAGGATTTCTCCCGAGCAGTACTTC
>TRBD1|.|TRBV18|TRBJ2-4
CASSPDRGDIQYF
TGTGCCAGCTCACCGGACAGGGGCGACATTCAGTACTTC
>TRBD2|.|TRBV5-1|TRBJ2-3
CASSLAGTSGRTSTDTQYF
TGCGCCAGCAGCTTGGCCGGGACTAGCGGGAGGACTAGCACAGATACGCAGTATTTT
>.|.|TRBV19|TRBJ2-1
CASSIDRSKNNEQFF
TGTGCCAGTAGTATCGACAGGTCGAAGAACAATGAGCAGTTCTTC
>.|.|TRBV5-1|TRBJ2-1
CASKGGSSYNEQFF
TGCGCCAGCAAAGGTGGGAGCTCCTACAATGAGCAGTTCTTC